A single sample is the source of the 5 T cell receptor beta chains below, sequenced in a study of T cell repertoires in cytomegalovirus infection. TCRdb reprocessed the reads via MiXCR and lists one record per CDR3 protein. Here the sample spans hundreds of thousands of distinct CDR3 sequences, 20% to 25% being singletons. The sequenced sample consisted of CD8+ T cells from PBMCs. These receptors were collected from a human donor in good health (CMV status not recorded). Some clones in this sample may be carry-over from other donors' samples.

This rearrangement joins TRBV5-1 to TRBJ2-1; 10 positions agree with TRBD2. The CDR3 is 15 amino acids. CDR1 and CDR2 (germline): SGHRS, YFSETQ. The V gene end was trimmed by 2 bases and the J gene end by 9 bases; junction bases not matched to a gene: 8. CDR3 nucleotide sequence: TGCGCCAGCAGCTTCACGGAGCGGGGGGGCGTTGAGCAGTTCTTC. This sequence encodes CASSFTERGGVEQFF.

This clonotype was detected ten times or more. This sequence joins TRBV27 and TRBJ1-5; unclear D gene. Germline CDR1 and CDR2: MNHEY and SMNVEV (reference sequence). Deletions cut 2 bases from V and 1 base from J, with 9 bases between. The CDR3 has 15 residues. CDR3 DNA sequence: TGTGCCAGCAGTTTAAAAGGAACCAGCAATCAGCCCCAGCATTTT. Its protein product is CASSLKGTSNQPQHF.

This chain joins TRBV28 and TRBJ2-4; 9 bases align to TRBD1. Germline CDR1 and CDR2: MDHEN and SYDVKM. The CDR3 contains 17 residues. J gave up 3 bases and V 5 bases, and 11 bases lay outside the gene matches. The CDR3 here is CASSPWTGVGGKNIQYF. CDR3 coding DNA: TGTGCCAGCAGTCCTTGGACAGGGGTGGGGGGCAAAAACATTCAGTACTTC.

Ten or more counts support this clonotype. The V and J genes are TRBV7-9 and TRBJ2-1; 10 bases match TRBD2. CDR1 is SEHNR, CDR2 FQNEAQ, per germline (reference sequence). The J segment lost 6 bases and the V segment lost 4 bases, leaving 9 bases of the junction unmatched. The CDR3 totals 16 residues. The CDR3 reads CASSSLLQRGGNEQFF. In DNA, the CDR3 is TGTGCCAGCAGCTCCTTACTCCAGCGGGGGGGCAATGAGCAGTTCTTC.

The CDR3 sequence: CSARGPDFSGANVLTF. The CDR3 bases are TGCAGTGCTAGGGGACCGGACTTCTCTGGGGCCAACGTCCTGACTTTC. The chain has TRBV20-1 and TRBJ2-6, with D perhaps being TRBD1 or TRBD2 (5 bases each). The length of the CDR3 is 16 residues. The germline V gene has CDR1 DFQATT and CDR2 SNEGSKA (reference sequence). The ends were cut back, 3 bases at V and 0 bases at J, with 12 bases in the middle.